This section outlines one TCR beta chain sequence together with its context. What it binds is not known. This sample is drawn from a study of shared clonotypes between healthy human individuals. CD45RO-negative, CCR7-selected cells formed the naive CD8 fraction, which excluded terminally differentiated effector memory CD45RA+ cells. The trim removed 6 bases at V and 5 bases at J, leaving 13 bases unmatched. From germline, CDR1 is LGHNA and CDR2 YSLEER. The CDR3 sequence is 17 residues long. Sorted-subset replicate PCR reactions were performed with 150 to 200 ng DNA, corresponding to roughly 27,000 T cell genomes. Original processing notes: Owing to the provision of junction-only sequences devoid of quality scores by immunoSEQ, filtering differed. Sequencing used immunoSEQ multiplex PCR; TCRdb keeps in-frame clones, though not all of them. V and J calls and clone size are given by that table; D and trimming were obtained from the DNA. Of about 680,000 clones in the sample, around 90% are singletons; the top ten hold roughly 22%.

Study results and limitations: Only blood was sampled; tissue repertoires likely differ.

Sample: naive CD8+ T cells sorted from blood. The chain combines TRBV4-3 with TRBJ2-5; TRBD1 agrees at 12 bases. This TCR derives from a man aged 30-40 years in good health. This chain's CDR3 is CASSLKAPGTGGETQYF. CDR3 nucleotides: TGCGCCAGCAGTCTTAAGGCACCCGGGACAGGGGGCGAGACCCAGTACTTC.